Shown below are 8 T cell receptor beta chains from a single sample sequenced in a study of T cell changes during pregnancy in multiple sclerosis. Clones were sequenced by immunoSEQ multiplex PCR, and TCRdb holds only the in-frame ones, with some missing. Found here are 85,000 to 100,000 clones, roughly 90% of them singletons; the top ten hold about 0.91%. The sequenced sample was peripheral blood, obtained before pregnancy. These receptors all stem from a female donor with multiple sclerosis, enrolled in a pregnancy study.

This chain joins TRBV25-1 and TRBJ1-2; the match to TRBD1 covers 9 bases. Unmatched junction bases numbered 5, after V lost 7 bases and J lost 5 bases. CDR3 size: 13 residues. Per germline, CDR1 MGHDK and CDR2 SYGVNS. The CDR3 is CASTQTGGYGYTF. The CDR3 DNA reads TGTGCCAGCACCCAGACAGGGGGATATGGCTACACCTTC.

CDR3 DNA sequence: TGTGCCAGCAGCTTAGACGGGGATGAGCAGTTCTTC. Its protein is CASSLDGDEQFF. The genes are TRBV7-3 and TRBJ2-1, with a tentative D call TRBD2 (5 bases). CDR3 length: 12 amino acids. Trimming left V 2 bases short and J 8 bases short, with 7 bases between. The germline CDR1 and CDR2 sequences are SGHTA and FQGTGA.

The chain recombines TRBV9 with TRBJ2-6; 11 positions match TRBD2. The CDR3 runs 19 residues. In germline, CDR1 is SGDLS, CDR2 YYNGEE. The ends lost 4 bases at V and 4 bases at J; junction bases unmatched: 13. CDR3 in DNA: TGTGCCAGCAGCCCCCGGATTAGCGGGGGGGCGGGCGGGGCCAACGTCCTGACTTTC. Translated: CASSPRISGGAGGANVLTF.

This clone was picked up one time. CDR3 protein: CASSIIIYGNQPQHF. CDR3 in DNA: TGTGCCAGTAGTATAATAATCTATGGCAATCAGCCCCAGCATTTT. The genes are TRBV19 and TRBJ1-5, with D unresolved. V dropped 2 bases and J dropped 2 bases, with 10 bases sitting between them. Germline CDR1 LNHDA, CDR2 SQIVND (reference sequence). The CDR3 length is 15 residues.

This rearrangement joins TRBV7-3 to TRBJ2-2; 9 bases line up with TRBD1. V shed 4 bases, J shed 6 bases, and the junction held 6 bases outside the gene matches. The germline V gene has CDR1 SGHTA and CDR2 FQGTGA. The length of the CDR3 is 15 residues. The CDR3 reads CASSSYRGRAGELFF. Here the CDR3 DNA reads TGTGCCAGCAGCTCGTACAGGGGGCGAGCCGGGGAGCTGTTTTTT.

This chain uses TRBV14 with TRBJ2-5, with a tentative D call TRBD2 (5 bases). Trimming left V 4 bases short and J 1 base short, with 19 bases between. The CDR3 extends over 17 amino acids. Per germline, CDR1 SGHDN and CDR2 FVKESK. The CDR3 nucleotides read TGTGCCAGCAGCCTCGGCCCTCCCCGGGGAGCCCAAGAGACCCAGTACTTC. This translates into CASSLGPPRGAQETQYF.

The rearrangement joins TRBV27 to TRBJ2-2, with D perhaps matching TRBD1 (7 bases). Trimming removed 10 bases from V and 6 bases from J, with 30 bases in between. Germline V gene lookup returns CDR1 MNHEY and CDR2 SMNVEV (reference sequence). This CDR3 is 18 amino acids long. Here the CDR3 DNA reads TGTGCCATCTCCAGGAGCGGCGGGACAGCCGTACGGGCCGGGGAGCTGTTTTTT. Protein product: CAISRSGGTAVRAGELFF.

The chain joins TRBV9 to TRBJ1-1, with 7 bases fitting TRBD1. Germline CDR1 is SGDLS and CDR2 is YYNGEE. V dropped 3 bases and J dropped 0; count of bases not matched to a gene: 2. This CDR3 has 14 residues. The CDR3 DNA follows: TGTGCCAGCAGCGCCCAGGGGGTGAACACTGAAGCTTTCTTT. Protein product: CASSAQGVNTEAFF.